This T cell receptor (beta chain) derives from a study of blood T cell repertoires in COVID-19 (dated by TCRdb to the early 2020s). Turning to the overall study: Samples from collaborators originated in the United States, Italy and Spain and spanned both the acute and convalescent phases of COVID-19. The sample metadata nearly always contained a de-identified subject ID, COVID-19 status, age in years and sex. The prospective study material was composed of cDNA or gDNA derived from T cells, B-cell-depleted T cells, or PBMCs. Samples came from the ongoing ImmuneRACE study (first 160 participants) plus 1,254 subjects from 6 global collaborators. Subjects who had been exposed to COVID-19, were actively infected with it, or had recovered from it provided the deeply sampled blood TCRbeta repertoires that made up the dataset. The repertoires were made available in a free public database intended to serve as a resource for research on the immune response to SARS-CoV-2. Where available, HLA class I and class II types were taken from metadata supplied by the sample provider and were not determined by assay-based typing. General study outcomes and caveats: How much clinical and demographic metadata was included differed by source and by participant, and the metadata was provided uncurated.

Enrolling through a virtual design, the prospective study's participants ranged in age from about 18 to 89 years and lived across 20 to 25 United States geographic areas. In the prospective study, cohorts were assigned on the basis of participant-reported clinical history obtained from a screening survey and a study questionnaire. For ImmuneRACE Cohort 3, a participant was defined as recovered based on two consecutive negative NP/OP PCR tests, clearance by a healthcare professional, or resolution of symptoms. Mobile phlebotomists in the prospective study collected whole blood, serum and a nasopharyngeal or oropharyngeal swab from every participant. Over an approximately two-month period, participants in the prospective study had the option of providing additional blood draws and questionnaires. Prospective study blood samples were shipped either frozen or at room temperature before DNA extraction.

The immunoSEQ Assay, a bias-controlled multiplex PCR, was used to amplify TCRbeta CDR3 regions from genomic DNA. On the authors' methods: Within the assay, amplification of reference gene primers was used to estimate how many nucleated cells each sample contained. To quantify the absolute abundance of each unique TCRbeta CDR3 rearrangement, sequence reads were collapsed and filtered. For each sample, productive Simpson clonality was calculated by taking the square root of Simpson's diversity index across productive rearrangements. The table was pulled from immuneACCESS by TCRdb, which kept in-frame rearrangements only. Such tables lose some clones; where checked, under half of the loss comes from unresolved V genes, and the rest has no known cause. The DNA was the basis for D and trimming; V, J and clone size are from that table. The sample table lists 300,000 to 450,000 clones, around 91% of them with a count of one. Clones ranked in the top ten supply roughly 1% of the sample.

Notes on this clone: What antigen it recognizes has not been identified. No quality values exist for individual bases; no much larger clone is one base distant.

V has 2 bases trimmed and J has 12 bases trimmed; junction bases matching no gene number 10. CDR1 SGHTA and CDR2 FQGTGA were looked up in the germline V gene. Counted from cysteine to phenylalanine, this CDR3 has 15 amino acids. The DNA shown is the 45-base CDR3, in frame from base 1. This chain joins TRBV7-3 to TRBJ2-1; TRBD1 matches 10 bases in the middle. Specimen: PBMCs or T cells enriched from blood (not recorded which). The origin of this receptor is a man younger than 35 who had recovered from COVID-19. The CDR3 sequence is CASSLPGQGLSGQFF. The nucleotide sequence is given as TGTGCCAGCAGCTTACCGGGACAGGGGCTATCTGGGCAGTTCTTC.